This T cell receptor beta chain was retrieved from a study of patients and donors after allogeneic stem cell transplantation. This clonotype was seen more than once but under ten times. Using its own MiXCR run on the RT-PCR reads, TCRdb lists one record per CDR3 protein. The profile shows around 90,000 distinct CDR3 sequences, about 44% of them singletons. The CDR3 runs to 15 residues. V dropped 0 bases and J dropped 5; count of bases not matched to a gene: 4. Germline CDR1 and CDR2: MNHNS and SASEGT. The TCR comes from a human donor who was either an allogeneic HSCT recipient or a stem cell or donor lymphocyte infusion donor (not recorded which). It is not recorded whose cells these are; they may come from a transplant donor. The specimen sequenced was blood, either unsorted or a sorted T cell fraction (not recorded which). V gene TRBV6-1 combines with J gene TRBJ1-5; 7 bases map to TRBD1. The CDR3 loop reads CASSEATGMDQPQHF. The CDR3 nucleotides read TGTGCCAGCAGTGAAGCGACAGGGATGGATCAGCCCCAGCATTTT.